The source of this T cell receptor beta chain is a study of CD8 T cells in ankylosing spondylitis. Study conclusions and caveats: Prior work had noted some motif variants in reactive arthritis blood and synovial fluid.

TCRdb recomputed calls from the 5' RACE reads with MiXCR, one row per CDR3 protein. Altogether about 280,000 distinct CDR3 sequences are present, over 15% being singletons, with the ten largest covering about 8%. There are a few counts of this clonotype. The antigen is not known. The CDR3 has 18 residues. Deletions cut 1 base from V and 2 bases from J, with 15 bases between. The germline CDR1 and CDR2 sequences are LGHDT and YNNKEL (reference sequence). The TCR sequence derives from a male donor with ankylosing spondylitis or in good health (not recorded which). Sequences were obtained from blood, either unsorted or a sorted T cell fraction (not recorded which). This chain uses TRBV3-1 with TRBJ1-6; the D gene is possibly TRBD1 (5 bases). CDR3 in amino acids: CASSQVRQSLTYNSPLHF. CDR3 bases: TGTGCCAGCAGCCAAGTAAGACAGTCATTAACCTATAATTCACCCCTCCACTTT.